This TCR beta chain was observed in a study of cytomegalovirus exposure and HLA in healthy donors. Study findings and constraints: Researchers had no immune exposure information except CMV serostatus available. What a later analysis showed was that several of the most significant clusters appeared linked to common viral pathogens.

13 Jbeta primers and 60 Vbeta primers were used for the PCR. The method was immunoSEQ multiplex PCR; TCRdb's version includes in-frame clones alone and lacks a portion of them. The table records about 150,000 clones, nearly 85% of them present only once. The CDR3 covers 19 residues. Germline V gene sequence: CDR1 MNHEY, CDR2 SMNVEV (reference sequence). The J segment lost 2 bases and the V segment lost 0 bases, leaving 11 bases of the junction unmatched. This clone has only a few counts. The antigen is undetermined. Sequenced: PBMCs. The chain has TRBV27 and TRBJ2-7, with 12 positions matching TRBD2. The TCR sequence derives from a male donor in good health and CMV-seronegative. The DNA of the CDR3 is TGTGCCAGCAGTTTATCCTTACTCAGGACTAGCGGGGCCACCTACGAGCAGTACTTC. Protein: CASSLSLLRTSGATYEQYF.